The clone carrying this TCR beta chain showed up just a few times. The antigen is not known. Trimming cost V 0 bases and J 6 bases, with 17 bases left between them. Germline-derived CDR1 and CDR2 are SNHLY and FYNNEI. The CDR3 extends over 16 amino acids. The data stem from a study of cytomegalovirus exposure and HLA in healthy donors. Study as a whole: Caucasian-associated ancestry cluster membership applied to 75% to 85% of nearly 400 genotyped donors.

This PCR relied on a set of 60 Vbeta primers and 13 Jbeta primers. Assay used: immunoSEQ multiplex PCR; TCRdb lists only in-frame clones, some missing. The table has 200,000 or so clones, 80% to 85% seen once. The study, taken as a whole, reports: Available immune exposure information was restricted to CMV serostatus only. Common viral pathogens were later found to be apparently linked to several of the most significant clusters.

Sequencing used PBMCs. The source is a young woman in good health and CMV-seropositive. The rearrangement joins TRBV2 to TRBJ1-1; tentatively, D is TRBD1 (6 bases). The CDR3 spells CASSEAHPRGVPEAFF. CDR3 DNA sequence: TGTGCCAGCAGTGAAGCGCACCCCAGGGGAGTACCTGAAGCTTTCTTT.